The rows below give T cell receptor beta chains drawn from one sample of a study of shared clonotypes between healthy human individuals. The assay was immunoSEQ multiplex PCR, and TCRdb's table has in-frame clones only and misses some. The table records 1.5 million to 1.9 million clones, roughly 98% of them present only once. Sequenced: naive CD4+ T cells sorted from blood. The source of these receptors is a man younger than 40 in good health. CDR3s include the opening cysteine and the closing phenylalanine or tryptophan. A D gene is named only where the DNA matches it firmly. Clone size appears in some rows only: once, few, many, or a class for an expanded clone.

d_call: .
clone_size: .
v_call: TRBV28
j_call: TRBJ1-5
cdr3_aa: CASSLTTTNQPQHF
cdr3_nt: TGTGCCAGCTCGCTTACTACCACGAATCAGCCCCAGCATTTT

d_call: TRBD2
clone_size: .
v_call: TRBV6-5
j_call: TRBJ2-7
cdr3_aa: CASKGLAGFYEQYF
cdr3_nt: TGTGCCAGCAAGGGGCTAGCGGGATTCTACGAGCAGTACTTC

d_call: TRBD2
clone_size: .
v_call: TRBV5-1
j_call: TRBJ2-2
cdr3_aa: CASSFQGGSTGELFF
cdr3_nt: TGCGCCAGCAGCTTCCAGGGAGGGTCGACCGGGGAGCTGTTTTTT

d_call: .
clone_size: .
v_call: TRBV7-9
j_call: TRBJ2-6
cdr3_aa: CASSLRVTAGANVLTF
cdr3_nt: TGTGCCAGCAGCCTTAGAGTTACGGCTGGGGCCAACGTCCTGACTTTC

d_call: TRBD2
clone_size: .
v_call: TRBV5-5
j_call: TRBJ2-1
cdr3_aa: CASSLLAGGYNEQFF
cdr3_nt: TGTGCCAGCAGCTTACTAGCGGGCGGGTACAATGAGCAGTTCTTC

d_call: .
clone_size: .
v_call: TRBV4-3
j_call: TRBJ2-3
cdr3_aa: CASSQVGGYSTDTQYF
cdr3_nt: TGCGCCAGCAGCCAAGTAGGCGGGTATAGCACAGATACGCAGTATTTT

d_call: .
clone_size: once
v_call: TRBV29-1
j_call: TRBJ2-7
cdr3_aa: CSVASRLTYEQYF
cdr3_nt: TGCAGCGTTGCCAGCAGATTGACCTACGAGCAGTACTTC

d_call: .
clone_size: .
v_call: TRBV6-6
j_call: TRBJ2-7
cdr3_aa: CASSLGGTAVRGQYF
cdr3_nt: TGTGCCAGCAGTCTGGGCGGGACAGCAGTCCGGGGGCAGTACTTC

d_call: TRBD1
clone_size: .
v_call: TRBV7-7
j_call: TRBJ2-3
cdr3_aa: CASSPGQGTDTQYF
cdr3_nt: TGTGCTAGCAGCCCCGGACAGGGTACAGATACGCAGTATTTT

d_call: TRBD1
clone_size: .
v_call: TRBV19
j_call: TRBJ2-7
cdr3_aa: CASSGQLFYEQYF
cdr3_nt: TGTGCCAGCTCGGGACAGCTTTTTTACGAGCAGTACTTC

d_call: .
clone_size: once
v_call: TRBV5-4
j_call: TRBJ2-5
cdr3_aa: CASSYQSETQYF
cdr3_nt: TGTGCCAGCAGCTACCAATCTGAGACCCAGTACTTC

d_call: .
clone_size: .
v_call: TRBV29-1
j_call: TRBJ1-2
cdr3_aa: CSVVSRLNYGYTF
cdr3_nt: TGCAGCGTTGTTAGCAGGCTCAACTATGGCTACACCTTC

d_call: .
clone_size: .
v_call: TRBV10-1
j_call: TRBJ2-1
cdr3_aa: CASSGQGTYYNEQFF
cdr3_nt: TGCGCCAGCAGTGGTCAGGGGACCTACTACAATGAGCAGTTCTTC

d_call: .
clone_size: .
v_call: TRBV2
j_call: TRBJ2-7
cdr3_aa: CASTLGPGGISYEQYF
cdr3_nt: TGTGCCAGCACCCTGGGCCCGGGCGGCATCTCCTACGAGCAGTACTTC

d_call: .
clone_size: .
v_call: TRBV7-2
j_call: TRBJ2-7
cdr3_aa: CASSVTSYGEQYF
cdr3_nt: TGTGCCAGCAGCGTAACCTCCTACGGCGAGCAGTACTTC

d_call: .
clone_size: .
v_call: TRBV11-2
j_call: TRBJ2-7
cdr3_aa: CASSLASGGGYEQYF
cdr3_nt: TGTGCCAGCAGCTTAGCCTCGGGTGGGGGGTACGAGCAGTACTTC

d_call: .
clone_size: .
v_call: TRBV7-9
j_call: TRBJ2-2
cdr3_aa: CASSFSNTGELFF
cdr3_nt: TGTGCCAGCAGCTTCTCGAACACCGGGGAGCTGTTTTTT

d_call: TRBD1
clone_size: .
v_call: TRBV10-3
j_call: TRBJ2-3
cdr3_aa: CAISLGGQGAYTQYF
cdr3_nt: TGTGCCATCAGCCTCGGGGGACAGGGGGCGTATACGCAGTATTTT